This paragraph reports one T cell receptor beta chain. TCRdb keeps only in-frame clones here, not all; method: immunoSEQ multiplex PCR. The table has some 70,000 clones, 95% to 98% seen once. The record originates from a study of technical replicates of blood from a few donors. The source is a human donor in good health. What was sequenced was T cells isolated from PBMCs.

CDR3 in DNA: TGCGCCAGCAAAAAGCGGGCTAGCACAGATACGCAGTATTTT. It translates to CASKKRASTDTQYF. The rearrangement links TRBV10-1 to TRBJ2-3, with a weak D call TRBD2 (6 bases). Per germline, CDR1 WNHNN and CDR2 SYGVQD (reference sequence). The V and J ends lost 7 bases and 0 bases respectively, with 11 bases between them. The CDR3 has 14 residues.